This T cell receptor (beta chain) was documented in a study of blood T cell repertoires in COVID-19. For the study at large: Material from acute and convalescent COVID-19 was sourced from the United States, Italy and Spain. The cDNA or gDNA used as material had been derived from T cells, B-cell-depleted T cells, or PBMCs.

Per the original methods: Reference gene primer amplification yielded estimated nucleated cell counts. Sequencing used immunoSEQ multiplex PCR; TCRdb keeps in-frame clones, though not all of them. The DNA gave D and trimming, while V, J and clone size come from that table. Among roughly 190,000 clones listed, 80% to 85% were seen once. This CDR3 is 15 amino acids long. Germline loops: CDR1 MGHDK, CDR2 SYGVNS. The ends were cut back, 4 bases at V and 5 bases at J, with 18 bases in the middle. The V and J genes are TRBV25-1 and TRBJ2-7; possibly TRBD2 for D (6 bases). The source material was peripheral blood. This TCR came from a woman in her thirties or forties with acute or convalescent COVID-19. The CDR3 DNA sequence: TGTGCCAGCAGTGCGGGTGGGCGTGGAGGGGACGAGCAGTACTTC. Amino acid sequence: CASSAGGRGGDEQYF.